This T cell receptor (beta chain) appears in the sequencing data of a study of blood T cells in healthy people across ages (dated by TCRdb to the mid-2010s). Background on the whole study: Template switching captured roughly one uniquely barcoded TCR beta cDNA molecule per two T cells in model experiments. Using deep sequencing normalized with unique cDNA molecular identifiers, the study measured how TCR beta repertoire diversity changes with age. To avoid experimental bias, donors of different ages were spread randomly across the sequencing lanes. The study analyzed two additional independent replicas of 1 million unique cDNA reads from the same blood draw for two donors, one aged 18 to 29 and one aged 80 or older. Donors were grouped into four age groups: young (average roughly 15 years), middle-aged (39), aged (around 60) and long-lived (about 82). The research as a whole found: As age increased, observed TCR beta diversity per million T cells dropped in a roughly linear way, and a significant reduction was already evident by age around 41. Because donor CMV infection status was unknown, age-related changes in expanded clonotypes were potentially confounded. Estimates of total diversity from one million sequenced T cells were regarded as lower bounds and underestimates. The percentage of naive T cells measured by flow cytometry correlated strongly with observed TCR beta diversity. Conclusive comparison of naive and antigen-experienced compartments was prevented by the profiling of bulk unsorted PBMCs. The long-lived group showed more naive CD4+ T cells, fewer expanded clones and increased TCR diversity than the aged group, suggesting age selection.

The CDR3, cysteine through phenylalanine, is 17 amino acids long. The only DNA kept is the CDR3, 51 bases in frame from the first base. The CDR1 and CDR2 encoded by the germline V gene are SGHTA and FQGNSA. V and J are truncated by 5 bases and 3 bases respectively, leaving an intervening sequence of 23 bases. The library was made by 5' RACE. The sample was run on an Illumina HiSeq 2500. A second PCR of roughly 7 to 11 cycles was performed with a sample-barcoded 5' primer and a J-beta primer mix. A unique molecular identifier was introduced onto each TCR beta cDNA molecule by a template-switch 5' adaptor carrying 12 random nucleotides. At least 2.5 million CDR3-containing paired-end reads were obtained from each sample. First-strand cDNA was synthesized from all RNA with the Mint cDNA synthesis kit, primed by a TRBC-specific oligonucleotide. All cDNA was treated with uracil-DNA glycosylase and then went through a first 18-cycle PCR with the universal primers M1SS and BC2_uni_R. In the original analysis: For normalization, 1 million high-quality reads, each with a distinct molecular identifier, were randomly selected from each sample. Instead of being binned into consensus sequences, reads that shared molecular identifiers were thrown out. MiTCR, run with a Q25 quality threshold and the strictest error-elimination algorithm, handled CDR3 identification, clonotype clustering and error correction. A nonparametric unseen species model using Euler transformation provided a lower-bound estimate of total TCR beta diversity. TCRdb applied fastp at Q25 and MiXCR to the public reads, then kept only in-frame beta chains. Rows matching on CDR3 protein sequence are summarized as one entry with the most common DNA and genes. The V and J calls reflect TCRdb's pipeline rather than the authors' work. The sample yields about 1,500,000 distinct CDR3 sequences; approximately 40% were counted once. Of the sample, roughly 7.9% is held by the ten largest clones.

This clonotype came up a few times. Its antigen remains undetermined. No base quality information exists; no much larger clone differs at one position. The donors were some 36 Caucasian individuals from Russia, aged about 6 to 100 years, who were systemically healthy. Ten milliliters of peripheral blood were drawn from each donor into EDTA-treated Vacutainer tubes. PBMCs were isolated by Ficoll-Paque density-gradient centrifugation, with at least 6 million obtained per sample. Trizol reagent was used to extract total RNA from the PBMCs, yielding at least 6 micrograms per sample. The percentages of naive CD45RAhigh/CD27high T cells were determined by flow cytometry on a PBMC aliquot from every donor.

Sequencing input: blood. The receptor comes from a woman under 30 in good health. Recombination linked TRBV7-2 to TRBJ2-7; the best D guess is TRBD1, with 6 bases matching. The nucleotide sequence reads TGTGCCAGCAGCCACTTTACAGGGTCCCCAATCAGCTACGAGCAGTACTTC. Its coded protein is CASSHFTGSPISYEQYF.